This T cell receptor (beta chain) comes out of a study of blood T cell repertoires in COVID-19. Overall study: There were acute and convalescent COVID-19 samples, and they came from the United States, Italy and Spain. The cDNA or gDNA used as material had been derived from T cells, B-cell-depleted T cells, or PBMCs.

The V end was cut by 8 bases, the J end by 1 base, with 17 bases between. There are 16 residues in the CDR3. Germline V gives CDR1 MDHEN, CDR2 SYDVKM. Authors' methods: Amplification from reference gene primers served as the basis for estimated nucleated cell counts. The protocol was immunoSEQ multiplex PCR, while the TCRdb copy is restricted to in-frame clones and leaves out a portion. V and J calls and clone size are those listed in that table; D and trimming were worked out from the DNA. Here the sample spans 55,000 to 80,000 clones, roughly 74% being singletons. The receptor was isolated from a woman older than 75 with acute or convalescent COVID-19. This chain connects TRBV28 to TRBJ2-2; no definite D call. The sample comprised peripheral blood. CDR3 nucleotides: TGTGCCAGCGTCGGCGTGGCAGCGATGAACACCGGGGAGCTGTTTTTT. It translates to CASVGVAAMNTGELFF.